Described below is a single T cell receptor (beta chain) sequence and its context. Its antigen is currently unknown. Primers: 60 Vbeta forward and 13 Jbeta reverse. Clones were read by immunoSEQ multiplex PCR, and TCRdb kept only the in-frame ones, dropping some. Of roughly 220,000 clones listed, around 64% are singletons. The entry originates in a study of cytomegalovirus exposure and HLA in healthy donors. Findings and limits, study-wide: The productive fraction for most TCR beta V segments was about 87% or about 30% in an earlier analysis.

The V end was cut by 7 bases, the J end by 7 bases, with 18 bases between. Germline CDR1 reads SGHDT; CDR2 reads YYEEEE. The CDR3 covers 14 residues. Sequencing was done on a sample of PBMCs. This TCR was sampled from a man aged 35-49 years in good health and CMV-seropositive. The chain uses TRBV5-6 and TRBJ1-5; D remains ambiguous. CDR3 sequence reads: CASGPGGEQQPQHF. For the CDR3, the DNA is TGTGCCAGCGGGCCAGGCGGGGAGCAACAGCCCCAGCATTTT.